This TCR beta chain was obtained from a study of metastatic and nonmetastatic thyroid tumors. Turning to the study itself: Where malignant and benign thyroid patients were concerned, repertoires were compared across blood and tumor or nodule tissue.

Study findings and constraints: Patients with malignant thyroid tumors reportedly had significantly higher TCR beta diversity than those with benign nodules, in blood and tumor.

TCRdb re-called the PCR reads via MiXCR. The repertoire holds over 30,000 clones, with around 16% as singletons. This clone has a count of ten or more. The antigen remains unidentified. Germline trimming cut 5 bases from V and 4 bases from J; bases unmatched to any gene: 4. This CDR3 has 14 residues. CDR1 is LNHNV and CDR2 is YYDKDF in the germline V gene (reference sequence). No treatment had been given to any patient before thyroid surgery. The J gene is TRBJ1-5, the V gene TRBV15; 8 nucleotides line up with TRBD1. The sample comprised blood. This clonotype originated in a male donor with papillary thyroid cancer or a benign thyroid nodule (not recorded which). Some clones in this sample may be carry-over from other donors' samples. The CDR3 DNA reads TGTGCCACCAGCTACGACAGGGGAAATCAGCCCCAGCATTTT. Its translation is CATSYDRGNQPQHF.